The 2 T cell receptor beta chains presented below share a single source sample, sequenced in a study of cytomegalovirus exposure and HLA in healthy donors. Amplification used 60 Vbeta primers and 13 Jbeta primers. Generated by immunoSEQ multiplex PCR, the TCRdb table keeps only in-frame clones and is missing some. This table has some 120,000 clones, 70% to 80% appearing once. Sequenced material: PBMCs. The receptor set was obtained from a woman aged 18-29 years in good health and CMV-seropositive.

A few counts support this clone. The J gene is TRBJ2-3, the V gene TRBV10-3; TRBD1 matches at 9 bases. V was clipped by 6 bases and J by 0 bases; unmatched bases: 7. This CDR3 has 16 residues. CDR1 is ENHRY and CDR2 is SYGVKD in the germline V gene. CDR3 amino acids: CAIRNPQGASTDTQYF. The CDR3 nucleotides are TGTGCCATCAGGAACCCACAGGGGGCGAGCACAGATACGCAGTATTTT.

CDR3 in amino acids: CATSRDSDTTSNYGYTF. As DNA, the CDR3 is TGTGCCACCAGCAGGGACAGCGACACGACTTCAAACTATGGCTACACCTTC. The rearrangement links TRBV15 to TRBJ1-2, with D possibly TRBD1 on 6 matching bases. The V end lost 3 bases, the J end lost 2 bases, and 19 bases lay between the germline ends. CDR1 is LNHNV and CDR2 is YYDKDF in the germline V gene (reference sequence). The CDR3 loop spans 17 amino acids. The full variable domain, with the rest looked up from reference TRBV15 and TRBJ1-2, is DAMVIQNPRYQVTQFGKPVTLSCSQTLNHNVMYWYQQKSSQAPKLLFHYYDKDFNNEADTPDNFQSRRPNTSFCFLDIRSPGLGDTAMYLCATSRDSDTTSNYGYTFGSGTRLTVV.